Listed here are 19 T cell receptor beta chains from one sample, sequenced in a study of blood T cell repertoires in COVID-19. The table came from immunoSEQ multiplex PCR; TCRdb's copy has only in-frame clones and leaves some out. The sample holds over 45,000 clones, 65% to 90% seen once. The sample was peripheral blood. The receptors were sampled from a woman of 80 years or more with active or convalescent COVID-19.

The rearrangement joins TRBV7-2 to TRBJ2-7; 10 bases match TRBD2. The CDR3 is made up of 17 amino acids. V shed 5 bases and J 5 bases; nucleotides not matched to a gene: 15. Germline loops: CDR1 SGHTA, CDR2 FQGNSA. The CDR3 DNA reads TGTGCCAGCAGCCCGCCACTTCAAGCGGGGGGGCCTAACGAGCAGTACTTC. This gives the protein CASSPPLQAGGPNEQYF.

The V call is TRBV6-6, the J call TRBJ1-1; D unclear. Germline assignment: CDR1 MNHNY and CDR2 SVGAGI (reference sequence). V lost 0 bases and J lost 3, with 2 bases in between. The CDR3 is made up of 12 amino acids. Here the CDR3 reads CASSYSDTEAFF. For the CDR3, the DNA is TGTGCCAGCAGTTACTCCGACACTGAAGCTTTCTTT.

This clone was found a few times. The chain has TRBV15 and TRBJ2-7; perhaps TRBD2 as D (7 bases). V shed 6 bases and J shed 2 bases, with 17 bases lying between them. This CDR3 has 15 residues. Germline V lookup: CDR1 LNHNV, CDR2 YYDKDF (reference sequence). The CDR3: CATSNLAGAPYEQYF. The CDR3 DNA reads as TGTGCCACCAGTAATCTCGCGGGGGCCCCCTACGAGCAGTACTTC.

The chain uses TRBV11-2 and TRBJ1-1; D is perhaps TRBD1 (6 bases). CDR3 size: 13 residues. V was clipped by 0 bases and J by 8 bases, with 10 bases between them. Per the germline V gene, CDR1 is SGHAT and CDR2 is FQNNGV. CDR3 in DNA: TGTGCCAGCAGCTTAGAATCGGGGACAGAAGCTTTCTTT. Translating gives CASSLESGTEAFF.

The J gene is TRBJ2-5, the V gene TRBV6-2 or TRBV6-3; TRBD1 matches 8 bases. The germline V gene has CDR1 MNHEY and CDR2 SVGEGT. CDR3 length equals 15 residues. J lost 5 bases, V lost 5 bases, and 10 bases had no gene match. As DNA, the CDR3 is TGTGCCAGCAGTCGCCCCGGACAGGGACGCGAGACCCAGTACTTC. Protein: CASSRPGQGRETQYF.

The CDR3 region is CASSLQGGMGGYTF. CDR3 sequence (DNA): TGTGCCAGCAGCTTGCAGGGAGGGATGGGTGGCTACACCTTC. The rearrangement joins TRBV5-6 to TRBJ1-2, with D possibly matching TRBD1 (5 bases). V shed 1 base and J shed 7 bases, with 14 bases lying between them. The length of the CDR3 is 14 residues. Germline loops: CDR1 SGHDT, CDR2 YYEEEE.

The CDR3 DNA is TGTGCCAGCAGCTGGAACCCTAGCGTGAACACCGGGGAGCTGTTTTTT. Translating gives CASSWNPSVNTGELFF. J is TRBJ2-2 and V is TRBV5-6; TRBD2 is a possible D gene (6 bases). V lost 3 bases, J lost 1 base, and 13 bases lay in between. CDR3 size: 16 residues. CDR1 and CDR2 from the germline V gene are SGHDT and YYEEEE. The full variable domain, with the rest looked up from reference TRBV5-6 and TRBJ2-2, is DAGVTQSPTHLIKTRGQQVTLRCSPKSGHDTVSWYQQALGQGPQFIFQYYEEEERQRGNFPDRFSGHQFPNYSSELNVNALLLGDSALYLCASSWNPSVNTGELFFGEGSRLTVL.

The genes are TRBV10-3 and TRBJ2-7, with D maybe TRBD2 (6 bases). Germline CDR1 reads ENHRY; CDR2 reads SYGVKD. The CDR3 covers 16 residues. Deletions cut 3 bases from V and 1 base from J, with 16 bases between. DNA for the CDR3: TGTGCCATCAGTGACGGAACCCCAGGAGGGTCCTACGAGCAGTACTTC. It codes for CAISDGTPGGSYEQYF.

This clone came up a few times. The V gene is TRBV11-2, the J gene TRBJ1-1; D remains unclear. V gave up 0 bases and J gave up 5 bases, with 7 bases separating them. Germline V CDR1 and CDR2: SGHAT, FQNNGV. This CDR3 comprises 13 residues. CDR3 DNA sequence: TGTGCCAGCAGCTTAGATCAACGGACTGAAGCTTTCTTT. It yields the protein CASSLDQRTEAFF.

This rearrangement joins TRBV7-3 to TRBJ1-2; 7 bases align to TRBD1. The J segment lost 6 bases and the V segment lost 5 bases, leaving 6 bases of the junction unmatched. The CDR3 has 13 residues. CDR1 and CDR2 (germline): SGHTA, FQGTGA. The CDR3 nucleotides read TGTGCCAGCAGCCCAGGACAGGAAGATGGCTACACCTTC. Translating it yields CASSPGQEDGYTF.

The chain is built from TRBV5-1 and TRBJ1-1; TRBD1 matches 7 bases. V gave up 0 bases and J gave up 1 base; unmatched junction bases: 3. CDR3 length: 15 amino acids. Germline CDR1 reads SGHRS; CDR2 reads YFSETQ. The CDR3 is CASSLAGDRNTEAFF. The CDR3 DNA follows: TGCGCCAGCAGCTTGGCCGGGGACAGGAACACTGAAGCTTTCTTT. Complete variable domain (other parts from reference TRBV5-1 and TRBJ1-1): KAGVTQTPRYLIKTRGQQVTLSCSPISGHRSVSWYQQTPGQGLQFLFEYFSETQRNKGNFPGRFSGRQFSNSRSEMNVSTLELGDSALYLCASSLAGDRNTEAFFGQGTRLTVV.

The table lists this clone with a count of one. This chain connects TRBV5-1 to TRBJ1-4; possibly TRBD1 for D (5 bases). V was pared by 4 bases and J by 8 bases, with 12 bases between. From germline, CDR1 is SGHRS and CDR2 YFSETQ. This CDR3 is 13 amino acids long. The CDR3 region is CASSGDWGEKLFF. The CDR3 nucleotides read TGCGCCAGCAGCGGGGACTGGGGGGAAAAACTGTTTTTT.

The gene calls are TRBV6-6 and TRBJ1-1, with D possibly being TRBD1 (5 bases). The CDR3 is 12 amino acids. Between the trimmed V and J ends, which lost 6 bases and 8 bases, there was a span of 13 bases. Germline lookup yields CDR1 MNHNY and CDR2 SVGAGI (reference sequence). CDR3 coding DNA: TGTGCCAGCAGGGGACCGGGAGGAGAAGCTTTCTTT. This encodes CASRGPGGEAFF.

This chain links TRBV7-3 with TRBJ2-2; TRBD2 agrees at 8 bases. The CDR3 consists of 16 residues. J lost 4 bases, V lost 5 bases, and 9 bases had no gene match. The germline CDR1 and CDR2 sequences are SGHTA and FQGTGA. CDR3 region: CASSLRTSSGTGELFF. CDR3 DNA: TGTGCCAGCAGCCTGCGGACTAGCAGTGGCACCGGGGAGCTGTTTTTT.

This clone was counted only a few times. This rearrangement joins TRBV18 to TRBJ1-1; 7 bases are a match to TRBD1. CDR3 size: 14 residues. V shed 3 bases and J 2 bases; nucleotides not matched to a gene: 3. The V gene's germline CDR1 is KGHSH and CDR2 LQKENI. CDR3 coding DNA: TGTGCCAGCTCACCGGGACAGTCTAACACTGAAGCTTTCTTT. It yields the protein CASSPGQSNTEAFF.

The chain employs TRBV5-6 and TRBJ1-4; D may be TRBD1 (5 bases). V lost 0 bases and J lost 8, with 14 bases in between. The CDR3 spans 15 residues. Looked up from germline, CDR1 is SGHDT and CDR2 is YYEEEE. This chain's CDR3 is CASSLAGDPWEKLFF. The CDR3 coding sequence is TGTGCCAGCAGCTTGGCGGGGGACCCCTGGGAAAAACTGTTTTTT.

The chain combines TRBV3-1 (or the pseudogene TRBV3-2) with TRBJ2-7; 9 nucleotides match TRBD2. Germline CDR1 and CDR2: LGHDT and YNNKEL (reference sequence). With V trimmed by 5 bases and J by 5 bases, 10 bases remained unmatched. The CDR3 runs to 15 residues. Written as DNA, the CDR3 is TGTGCCAGCAGCTGGGGTGTAGCGGGGGCCCACGAGCAGTACTTC. Residues: CASSWGVAGAHEQYF.

The V and J genes are TRBV12-3 or TRBV12-4 and TRBJ2-7, with 8 bases lining up with TRBD1. V lost 4 bases, J lost 2 bases, and 1 base stayed unmatched. CDR3 length: 13 amino acids. The CDR3 spells CASSWGQAYEQYF. For the CDR3, the DNA is TGTGCCAGCAGTTGGGGACAGGCCTACGAGCAGTACTTC.

The chain recombines TRBV5-1 with TRBJ1-4; weak D call: TRBD1 (5 bases). Between the trimmed V and J ends, which lost 4 bases and 0 bases, there was a span of 13 bases. This CDR3 region has 16 residues. Looked up from germline, CDR1 is SGHRS and CDR2 is YFSETQ. The CDR3 region is CASSPGSTPTNEKLFF. The CDR3 DNA sequence: TGCGCCAGCAGCCCAGGGTCGACCCCAACTAATGAAAAACTGTTTTTT.